This T cell receptor (beta chain) appears in the sequencing data of a study of blood T cell repertoires in COVID-19. Study background: Sites across the United States, Italy and Spain contributed samples from acute and convalescent COVID-19. Nucleic acid was either cDNA or gDNA, and it came from T cells, B-cell-depleted T cells, or PBMCs.

Under the authors' procedure: Reference gene primer amplification yielded estimated nucleated cell counts. Some clones are missing from TCRdb's copy, which holds only in-frame ones; the method was immunoSEQ multiplex PCR. The D gene and trimming were derived from the DNA, and the V and J assignments and clone size from that table. The sample shows 40,000 to 55,000 clones, roughly 86% of them seen only once. The length of the CDR3 is 15 residues. Germline assignment: CDR1 SGDLS and CDR2 YYNGEE. The V end lost 5 bases, the J end lost 3 bases, and 16 bases lay between the germline ends. The source is a human donor in a cohort sampled during active COVID-19. The V gene is TRBV9, the J gene TRBJ2-3; D perhaps matches TRBD1 (7 bases). Sequenced sample: peripheral blood. CDR3 in DNA: TGTGCCAGCAGTAACACACCAGGGGGGACAGATACGCAGTATTTT. Amino acid sequence: CASSNTPGGTDTQYF.